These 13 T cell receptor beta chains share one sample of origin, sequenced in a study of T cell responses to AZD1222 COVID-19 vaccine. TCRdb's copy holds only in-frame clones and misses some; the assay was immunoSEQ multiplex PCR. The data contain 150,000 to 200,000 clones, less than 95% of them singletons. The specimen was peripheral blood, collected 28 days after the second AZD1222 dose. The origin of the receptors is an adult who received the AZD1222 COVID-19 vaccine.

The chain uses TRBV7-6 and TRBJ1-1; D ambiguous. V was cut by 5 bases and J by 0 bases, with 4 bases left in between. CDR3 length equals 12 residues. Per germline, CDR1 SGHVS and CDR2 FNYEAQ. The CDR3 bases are TGTGCCAGCAGCGAGGTGAACACTGAAGCTTTCTTT. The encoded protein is CASSEVNTEAFF.

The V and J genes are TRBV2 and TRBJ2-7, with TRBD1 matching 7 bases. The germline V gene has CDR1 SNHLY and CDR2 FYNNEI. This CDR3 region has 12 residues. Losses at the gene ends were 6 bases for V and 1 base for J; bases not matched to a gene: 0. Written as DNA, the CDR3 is TGTGCCAGCAGGACAGGGTCCTACGAGCAGTACTTC. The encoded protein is CASRTGSYEQYF.

CDR3: CAISESISVLGNQPQHF. The CDR3 DNA reads TGTGCCATCAGTGAGTCAATCTCTGTTTTGGGCAATCAGCCCCAGCATTTT. The chain employs TRBV10-3 and TRBJ1-5; D gene unclear. CDR1 is ENHRY and CDR2 is SYGVKD in the germline V gene. V lost 0 bases to trimming and J lost 2 bases, with 14 bases between them. This CDR3 region has 17 residues.

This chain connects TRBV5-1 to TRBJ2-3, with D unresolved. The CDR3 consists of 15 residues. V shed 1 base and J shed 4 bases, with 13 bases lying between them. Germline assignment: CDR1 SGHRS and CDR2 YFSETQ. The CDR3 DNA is TGCGCCAGCAGCTTGATTATCGTGGGGTCAGATACGCAGTATTTT. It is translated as CASSLIIVGSDTQYF.

The CDR3 loop reads CASSQWTSDTDTQYF. CDR3 coding DNA: TGTGCCAGCAGCCAATGGACTAGCGACACAGATACGCAGTATTTT. The chain couples TRBV7-2 to TRBJ2-3; 9 bases match TRBD2. Germline CDR1 and CDR2: SGHTA and FQGNSA. The CDR3 has 15 amino acids. The junction had 5 bases not matched to a gene; V was cut back by 5 bases and J by 2 bases. Combining the CDR3 with reference TRBV7-2 and TRBJ2-3 gives the whole variable domain GAGVSQSPSNKVTEKGKDVELRCDPISGHTALYWYRQSLGQGLEFLIYFQGNSAPDKSGLPSDRFSAERTGGSVSTLTIQRTQQEDSAVYLCASSQWTSDTDTQYFGPGTRLTVL.

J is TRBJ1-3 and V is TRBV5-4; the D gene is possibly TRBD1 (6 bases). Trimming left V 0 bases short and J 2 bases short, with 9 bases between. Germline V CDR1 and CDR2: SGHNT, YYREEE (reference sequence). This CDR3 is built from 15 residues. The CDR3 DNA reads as TGTGCCAGCAGCTTGGATGGGGGGCCTGGAAACACCATATATTTT. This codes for CASSLDGGPGNTIYF.

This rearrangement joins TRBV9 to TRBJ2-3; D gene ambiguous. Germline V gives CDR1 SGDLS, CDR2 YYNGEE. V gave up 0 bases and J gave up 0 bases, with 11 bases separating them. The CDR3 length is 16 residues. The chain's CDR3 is CASSVESWVSTDTQYF. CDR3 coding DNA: TGTGCCAGCAGCGTAGAAAGTTGGGTTAGCACAGATACGCAGTATTTT.

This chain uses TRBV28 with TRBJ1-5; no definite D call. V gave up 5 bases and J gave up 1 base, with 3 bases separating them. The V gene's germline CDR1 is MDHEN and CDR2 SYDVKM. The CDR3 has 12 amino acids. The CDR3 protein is CASSQSNQPQHF. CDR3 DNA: TGTGCCAGCAGTCAGAGCAATCAGCCCCAGCATTTT.

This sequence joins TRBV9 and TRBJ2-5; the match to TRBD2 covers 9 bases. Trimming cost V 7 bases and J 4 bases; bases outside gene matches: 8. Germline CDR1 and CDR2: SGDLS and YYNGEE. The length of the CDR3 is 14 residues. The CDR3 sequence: CASSRGGASETQYF. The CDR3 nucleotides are TGTGCCAGCTCCCGCGGGGGGGCCTCAGAGACCCAGTACTTC.

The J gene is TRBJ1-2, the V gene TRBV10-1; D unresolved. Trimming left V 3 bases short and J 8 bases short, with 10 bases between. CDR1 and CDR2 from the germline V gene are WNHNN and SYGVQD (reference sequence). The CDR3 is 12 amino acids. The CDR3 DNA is TGCGCCAGCAGTGATATGGATTCAGGCTACACCTTC. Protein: CASSDMDSGYTF.

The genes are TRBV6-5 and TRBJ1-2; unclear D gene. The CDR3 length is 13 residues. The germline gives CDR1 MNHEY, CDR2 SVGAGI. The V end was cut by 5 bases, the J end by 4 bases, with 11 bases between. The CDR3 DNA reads TGTGCCAGCAGTCCCCGGGAAGTCTATGGCTACACCTTC. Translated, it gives CASSPREVYGYTF.

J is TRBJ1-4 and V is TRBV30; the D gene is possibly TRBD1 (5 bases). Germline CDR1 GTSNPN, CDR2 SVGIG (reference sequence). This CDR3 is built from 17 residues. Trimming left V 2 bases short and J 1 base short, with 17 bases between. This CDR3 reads CAWSSVYGGRTNEKLFF. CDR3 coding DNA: TGTGCCTGGAGTTCCGTTTATGGGGGGAGAACTAATGAAAAACTGTTTTTT.

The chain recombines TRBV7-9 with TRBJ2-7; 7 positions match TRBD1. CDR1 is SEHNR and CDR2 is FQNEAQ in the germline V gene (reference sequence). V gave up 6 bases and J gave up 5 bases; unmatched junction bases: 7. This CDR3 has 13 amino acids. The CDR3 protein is CASRTGSYDEQYF. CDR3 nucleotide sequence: TGTGCCAGCAGGACAGGGTCTTACGACGAGCAGTACTTC.